A single sample is the source of the 26 T cell receptor beta chains below, sequenced in a study of shared clonotypes between healthy human individuals. Libraries were prepared by immunoSEQ multiplex PCR; TCRdb keeps only in-frame clonotypes and omits some of them. The sample gives under 1 million clones, 95% to 97% of which show up once; under 0.25% is in the top ten. Terminally differentiated effector memory CD45RA+ cells were excluded from the naive CD8 cells, which were CD45RO-negative and positively selected for CCR7. The sample consisted of naive CD8+ T cells sorted from blood. These receptors were taken from a man aged 30 to 39 in good health.

The J gene is TRBJ1-1, the V gene TRBV5-1; no clear D gene. There are 16 residues in the CDR3. Germline loops: CDR1 SGHRS, CDR2 YFSETQ. The V and J ends lost 4 bases and 0 bases respectively, with 16 bases between them. In nucleotides, the CDR3 is TGCGCCAGCAGCAGTTCCGGGCCTACAATGAACACTGAAGCTTTCTTT. Its protein product is CASSSSGPTMNTEAFF.

The CDR3 here is CASSLSGTSFRNEQFF. The CDR3 region has the DNA TGTGCCAGCAGCTTGTCCGGGACTTCGTTTCGGAATGAGCAGTTCTTC. The chain is built from TRBV14 and TRBJ2-1; D is possibly TRBD2 (6 bases). This CDR3 has 16 amino acids. Between the trimmed V and J ends, which lost 5 bases and 7 bases, there was a span of 21 bases. Per the germline V gene, CDR1 is SGHDN and CDR2 is FVKESK.

A single count supports this clone. DNA for the CDR3: TGTGCCAGCATCGATCAGAGGCGGGGGCGCACAGATACGCAGTATTTT. As protein: CASIDQRRGRTDTQYF. The V and J genes are TRBV11-2 and TRBJ2-3; D is possibly TRBD2 (7 bases). V was trimmed by 7 bases and J by 1 base, leaving 18 bases between them. Germline V gene lookup returns CDR1 SGHAT and CDR2 FQNNGV. This CDR3 comprises 16 residues.

In its sample, this clone was seen once. This chain uses TRBV9 with TRBJ2-7; tentatively, D is TRBD1 or TRBD2 (6 bases each). Trimming stripped 3 bases from V and 8 bases from J, with 15 bases between. The CDR3 totals 13 residues. Germline V gene data show CDR1 as SGDLS and CDR2 as YYNGEE. CDR3 in DNA: TGTGCCAGCAGCGGGCGGGGACAACAAAAGCAGTACTTC. Protein sequence: CASSGRGQQKQYF.

This rearrangement joins TRBV27 to TRBJ2-7; TRBD2 matches at 10 bases. Germline trimming cut 5 bases from V and 3 bases from J; bases unmatched to any gene: 4. The CDR3 is 14 amino acids. Germline CDR1 reads MNHEY; CDR2 reads SMNVEV (reference sequence). The CDR3 DNA reads TGTGCCAGCAGTATACTAGCGGGGAGCTACGAGCAGTACTTC. Its translation: CASSILAGSYEQYF.

The chain has TRBV19 and TRBJ2-7; 11 bases agree with TRBD1. The CDR3 sequence is 15 residues long. J was trimmed by 7 bases and V by 1 base; bases with no gene match: 6. From germline, CDR1 is LNHDA and CDR2 SQIVND (reference sequence). CDR3 loop: CASSIVGQGAREQYF. DNA of the CDR3: TGTGCCAGTAGTATAGTCGGACAGGGGGCAAGGGAGCAGTACTTC.

This rearrangement joins TRBV28 to TRBJ2-1; tentatively, D is TRBD1 (5 bases). The CDR3 is 13 residues long. The V end lost 2 bases, the J end lost 7 bases, and 9 bases lay between the germline ends. The V gene's germline CDR1 is MDHEN and CDR2 SYDVKM. In nucleotides, the CDR3 is TGTGCCAGCAGTTTAACCAGGGATAATGAGCAGTTCTTC. It specifies CASSLTRDNEQFF.

The V call is TRBV2, the J call TRBJ1-2; D is perhaps TRBD1 (5 bases). The CDR3 runs 12 residues. The germline gives CDR1 SNHLY, CDR2 FYNNEI. V lost 6 bases and J lost 8, with 13 bases in between. CDR3 in DNA: TGTGCCAGCAGGACCAGGGTGAGGGGCTACACCTTC. Amino acids: CASRTRVRGYTF. The full variable domain, its missing parts supplied by reference TRBV2 and TRBJ1-2, is EPEVTQTPSHQVTQMGQEVILRCVPISNHLYFYWYRQILGQKVEFLVSFYNNEISEKSEIFDDQFSVERPDGSNFTLKIRSTKLEDSAMYFCASRTRVRGYTFGSGTRLTVV.

A single count supports this clone. The gene calls are TRBV9 and TRBJ1-3, with D possibly matching TRBD1 (6 bases). The germline CDR1 and CDR2 sequences are SGDLS and YYNGEE. The V and J ends lost 4 bases and 0 bases respectively, with 11 bases between them. CDR3 length equals 15 residues. The CDR3 reads CASSLGQSSGNTIYF. DNA of the CDR3: TGTGCCAGCAGCCTAGGACAGAGCTCTGGAAACACCATATATTTT.

The chain recombines TRBV5-1 with TRBJ2-7, with a weak D call TRBD2 (5 bases). Germline V CDR1 and CDR2: SGHRS, YFSETQ. V was trimmed by 4 bases and J by 4 bases, leaving 12 bases between them. This CDR3 is built from 13 residues. CDR3 residues: CASSPPGRYEQYF. The CDR3 DNA reads as TGCGCCAGCAGCCCCCCGGGAAGGTACGAGCAGTACTTC.

The gene calls are TRBV11-2 and TRBJ2-7; D is ambiguous. Trimming removed 1 base at V and 5 bases at J, with 12 bases between. This CDR3 has 14 amino acids. Germline V gene sequence: CDR1 SGHAT, CDR2 FQNNGV. CDR3 region: CASSLGLGLDEQYF. The CDR3 region has the DNA TGTGCCAGCAGCTTAGGGCTCGGCCTGGACGAGCAGTACTTC.

Remarks on this clone: Different DNA sequences within this sample yield the same CDR3. V usage is TRBV7-3 and J usage is TRBJ2-3; no firm D call. The length of the CDR3 is 14 residues. Looked up from germline, CDR1 is SGHTA and CDR2 is FQGTGA. V was cut by 2 bases and J by 2 bases, with 8 bases left in between. DNA for the CDR3: TGTGCCAGCAGCTTAGGCGGCTACACAGATACGCAGTATTTT. Its protein is CASSLGGYTDTQYF. The entire variable domain, with the rest obtained from reference TRBV7-3 and TRBJ2-3, is as follows: GAGVSQTPSNKVTEKGKYVELRCDPISGHTALYWYRQSLGQGPEFLIYFQGTGAADDSGLPNDRFFAVRPEGSVSTLKIQRTERGDSAVYLCASSLGGYTDTQYFGPGTRLTVL.

The chain couples TRBV6-1 to TRBJ2-7; no firm D call. This CDR3 is built from 11 residues. V was trimmed by 3 bases and J by 3 bases, leaving 3 bases between them. Germline-derived CDR1 and CDR2 are MNHNS and SASEGT. The CDR3 DNA sequence: TGTGCCAGCAGTGATTACTACGAGCAGTACTTC. It encodes CASSDYYEQYF.

The chain joins TRBV5-1 to TRBJ2-3; D is unresolved. Trimming left V 6 bases short and J 0 bases short, with 11 bases between. CDR3 size: 14 residues. CDR1 and CDR2 from the germline V gene are SGHRS and YFSETQ. CDR3 sequence: CASNVGFSTDTQYF. DNA of the CDR3: TGCGCCAGCAATGTGGGGTTTAGCACAGATACGCAGTATTTT.

The V gene is TRBV28, the J gene TRBJ2-3; D is uncertain. The CDR3 totals 15 residues. Trimming took 3 bases from V and 0 from J, leaving 10 bases between them. Germline CDR1 and CDR2: MDHEN and SYDVKM. In DNA, the CDR3 is TGTGCCAGCAGTTTCTTGGACGCTAGCACAGATACGCAGTATTTT. It encodes CASSFLDASTDTQYF.

The chain has TRBV19 and TRBJ2-1; unclear D gene. Germline CDR1 and CDR2: LNHDA and SQIVND (reference sequence). The CDR3 spans 13 residues. V was shortened by 7 bases and J by 0 bases, with 7 bases between the two germline ends. As DNA, the CDR3 is TGTGCCAGTACCCCCCGCTCCTACAATGAGCAGTTCTTC. Encoded protein: CASTPRSYNEQFF.

The V call is TRBV19, the J call TRBJ2-7, with a tentative D call TRBD2 (5 bases). Between the trimmed V and J ends, which lost 5 bases and 1 base, there was a span of 12 bases. The CDR3 runs to 14 residues. Germline CDR1 reads LNHDA; CDR2 reads SQIVND (reference sequence). In DNA, the CDR3 is TGTGCCAGTAGTGTCCGGGGAAGGTCCTACGAGCAGTACTTC. Translation: CASSVRGRSYEQYF.

The chain combines TRBV10-3 with TRBJ2-3; the D gene is possibly TRBD2 (6 bases). V lost 11 bases and J lost 2, with 20 bases in between. The CDR3 totals 15 residues. From germline, CDR1 is ENHRY and CDR2 SYGVKD. The CDR3 coding sequence is TGTGCCCACCTCCTCCGGCGGGAACTCACAGATACGCAGTATTTT. It encodes CAHLLRRELTDTQYF.

The chain recombines TRBV7-9 with TRBJ1-2, with D possibly TRBD1 on 5 matching bases. CDR3 length: 16 amino acids. V was clipped by 4 bases and J by 8 bases, with 23 bases between them. CDR1 and CDR2 (germline): SEHNR, FQNEAQ (reference sequence). The CDR3 sequence is CASSYTGTEYTGGYTF. CDR3 coding DNA: TGTGCCAGCAGCTATACCGGGACGGAATACACCGGAGGCTACACCTTC.

The chain couples TRBV6-6 to TRBJ2-7; tentative D call: TRBD2 (6 bases). Trimming stripped 0 bases from V and 5 bases from J, with 17 bases between. CDR1 and CDR2 from the germline V gene are MNHNY and SVGAGI (reference sequence). This CDR3 comprises 16 residues. CDR3 amino acids: CASSYSVPGRRDEQYF. The CDR3 DNA reads TGTGCCAGCAGTTACTCGGTGCCAGGGAGGAGGGACGAGCAGTACTTC.

This chain joins TRBV7-8 and TRBJ1-5; D remains ambiguous. CDR1 and CDR2 (germline): SGHVS, FQNEAQ. The V and J ends lost 2 bases and 0 bases respectively, with 14 bases between them. CDR3 length: 17 residues. CDR3 bases: TGTGCCAGCAGCTTAAGGGCTGCAGGTGGTAGCAATCAGCCCCAGCATTTT. Its translation: CASSLRAAGGSNQPQHF. Full variable domain (missing parts from reference TRBV7-8 and TRBJ1-5): GAGVSQSPRYKVAKRGQDVALRCDPISGHVSLFWYQQALGQGPEFLTYFQNEAQLDKSGLPSDRFFAERPEGSVSTLKIQRTQQEDSAVYLCASSLRAAGGSNQPQHFGDGTRLSIL.

The chain is built from TRBV7-9 and TRBJ2-3, with 10 bases matching TRBD2. CDR3 length: 16 residues. The germline V gene encodes CDR1 SEHNR and CDR2 FQNEAQ (reference sequence). V trimming: 5 bases; J trimming: 2 bases; junction bases outside the gene matches: 7. CDR3 loop: CASSPLAGEITDTQYF. CDR3 bases: TGTGCCAGCAGCCCTCTAGCGGGGGAAATCACAGATACGCAGTATTTT.

The CDR3: CAWSTLSTTGSSYEQYF. In DNA, the CDR3 is TGTGCCTGGAGTACCCTTTCCACGACAGGATCATCCTACGAGCAGTACTTC. The rearrangement uses TRBV30 and TRBJ2-7; TRBD1 might be the D (6 bases). Trimming shortened V by 2 bases and J by 1 base, and 21 bases separated the two germline ends. This CDR3 contains 17 residues. Germline CDR1 reads GTSNPN; CDR2 reads SVGIG (reference sequence).

The chain links TRBV27 to TRBJ2-5; D unclear. V was shortened by 7 bases and J by 6 bases, with 15 bases between the two germline ends. This CDR3 is built from 13 residues. Germline V gene lookup returns CDR1 MNHEY and CDR2 SMNVEV (reference sequence). CDR3 residues: CASKAGLGKTQYF. In nucleotides, the CDR3 is TGTGCCAGCAAAGCCGGGCTGGGAAAGACCCAGTACTTC.

The chain combines TRBV5-1 with TRBJ2-1, with TRBD2 matching 9 bases. The junction had 3 bases not matched to a gene; V was cut back by 4 bases and J by 7 bases. The germline V gene encodes CDR1 SGHRS and CDR2 YFSETQ. The CDR3 extends over 13 amino acids. The CDR3 bases are TGCGCCAGCAGCAGAGGACTAGCGAATGAGCAGTTCTTC. This codes for CASSRGLANEQFF.

CDR3 DNA sequence: TGTGCCAGCAGTTTTTACGAGTACGAGCAGTACTTC. Protein: CASSFYEYEQYF. The J gene is TRBJ2-7, the V gene TRBV28; no definite D call. The CDR3 consists of 12 residues. The V end lost 3 bases, the J end lost 4 bases, and 7 bases lay between the germline ends. Germline-derived CDR1 and CDR2 are MDHEN and SYDVKM.